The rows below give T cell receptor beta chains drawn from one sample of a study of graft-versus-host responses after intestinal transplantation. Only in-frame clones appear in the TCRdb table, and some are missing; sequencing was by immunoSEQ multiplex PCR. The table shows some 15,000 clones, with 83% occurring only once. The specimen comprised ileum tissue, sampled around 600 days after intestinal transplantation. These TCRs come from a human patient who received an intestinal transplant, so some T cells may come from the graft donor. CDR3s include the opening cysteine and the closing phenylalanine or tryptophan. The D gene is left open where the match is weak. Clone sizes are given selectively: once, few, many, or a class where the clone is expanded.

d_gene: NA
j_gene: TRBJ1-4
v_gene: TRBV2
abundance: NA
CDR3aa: CASKDRQGGEKLFF
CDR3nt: TGTGCCAGCAAGGATCGGCAGGGAGGTGAAAAACTGTTTTTT

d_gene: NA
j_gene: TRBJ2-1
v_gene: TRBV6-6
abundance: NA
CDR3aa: CASSPNTGPYNEQFF
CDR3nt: TGTGCCAGCAGCCCTAACACAGGGCCCTACAATGAGCAGTTCTTC

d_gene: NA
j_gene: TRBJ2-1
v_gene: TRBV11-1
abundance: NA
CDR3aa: CASGRGGLDNEQFF
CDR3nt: TGTGCCAGCGGGAGGGGGGGCCTGGACAATGAGCAGTTCTTC

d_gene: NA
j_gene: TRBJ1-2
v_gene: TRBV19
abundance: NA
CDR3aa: CATRDYGYTF
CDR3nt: TGTGCCACCAGGGACTATGGCTACACCTTC

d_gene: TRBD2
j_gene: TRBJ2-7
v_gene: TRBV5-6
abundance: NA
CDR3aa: CASSGRLAGDYEQYF
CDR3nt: TGTGCCAGCAGCGGAAGACTAGCGGGGGATTACGAGCAGTACTTC

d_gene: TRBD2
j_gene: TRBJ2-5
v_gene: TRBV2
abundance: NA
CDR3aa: CASSRTSAQETQYF
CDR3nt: TGTGCCAGCAGTCGCACTAGCGCCCAAGAGACCCAGTACTTC

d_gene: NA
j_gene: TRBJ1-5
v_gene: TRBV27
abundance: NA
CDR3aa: CASSLSAGSRDQPQHF
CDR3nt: TGTGCCAGCAGTTTATCTGCCGGATCAAGGGATCAGCCCCAGCATTTT

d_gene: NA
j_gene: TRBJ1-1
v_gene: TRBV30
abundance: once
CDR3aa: CAWSVQENTEAFF
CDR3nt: TGTGCCTGGAGTGTACAGGAGAACACTGAAGCTTTCTTT

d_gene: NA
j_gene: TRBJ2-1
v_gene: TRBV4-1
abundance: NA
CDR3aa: CASSQSSRSNEQFF
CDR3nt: TGCGCCAGCAGCCAATCTTCTAGGTCCAATGAGCAGTTCTTC

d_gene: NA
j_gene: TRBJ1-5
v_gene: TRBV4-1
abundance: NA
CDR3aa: CASSQGQAYSNQPQHF
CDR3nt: TGCGCCAGCAGCCAGGGGCAGGCATATAGCAATCAGCCCCAGCATTTT

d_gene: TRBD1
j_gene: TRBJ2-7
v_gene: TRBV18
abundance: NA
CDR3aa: CASSFGQGAGDEQYF
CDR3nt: TGTGCCAGCTCATTCGGGCAGGGGGCTGGAGACGAGCAGTACTTC

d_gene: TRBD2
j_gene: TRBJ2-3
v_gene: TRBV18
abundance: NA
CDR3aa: CASSPPQRGGKDTQYF
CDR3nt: TGTGCCAGCTCACCACCCCAGCGGGGGGGCAAAGATACGCAGTATTTT

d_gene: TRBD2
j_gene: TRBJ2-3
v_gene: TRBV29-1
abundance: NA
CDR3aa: CSESLAGATDTQYF
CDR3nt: TGCAGCGAGAGTCTAGCGGGGGCCACAGATACGCAGTATTTT

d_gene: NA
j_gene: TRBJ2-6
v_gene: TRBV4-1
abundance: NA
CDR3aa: CASSQVRTAGANVLTF
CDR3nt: TGCGCCAGCAGCCAAGTACGAACAGCTGGGGCCAACGTCCTGACTTTC

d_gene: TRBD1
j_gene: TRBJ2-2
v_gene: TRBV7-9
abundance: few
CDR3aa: CASSLGQGNTGELFF
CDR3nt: TGTGCCAGCAGCTTAGGACAGGGGAACACCGGGGAGCTGTTTTTT

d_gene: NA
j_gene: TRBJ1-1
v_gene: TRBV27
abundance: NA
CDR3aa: CASISRQGLNTEAFF
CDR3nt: TGTGCCAGTATATCCCGCCAGGGCTTAAACACTGAAGCTTTCTTT

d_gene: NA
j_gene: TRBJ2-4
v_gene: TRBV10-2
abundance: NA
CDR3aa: CASSTPNRLAKNIQYF
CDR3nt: TGCGCCAGCAGCACTCCGAACCGCTTAGCCAAAAACATTCAGTACTTC

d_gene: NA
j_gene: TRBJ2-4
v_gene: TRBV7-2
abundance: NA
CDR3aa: CASSTRPYSKNIQYF
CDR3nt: TGTGCCAGCAGCACGAGACCGTATAGTAAAAACATTCAGTACTTC

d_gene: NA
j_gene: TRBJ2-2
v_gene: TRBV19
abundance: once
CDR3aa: CASSIVRGGELFF
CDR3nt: TGTGCCAGTAGTATAGTTCGGGGCGGGGAGCTGTTTTTT

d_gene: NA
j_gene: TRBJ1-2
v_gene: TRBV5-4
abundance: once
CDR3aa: CASSLAGRAGDGYTF
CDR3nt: TGTGCCAGCAGCTTGGCCGGCAGGGCTGGCGATGGCTACACCTTC

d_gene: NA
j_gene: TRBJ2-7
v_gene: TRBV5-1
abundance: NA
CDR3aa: CASSLESGSSYEQYF
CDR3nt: TGCGCCAGCAGCTTGGAGTCAGGGAGCTCCTACGAGCAGTACTTC

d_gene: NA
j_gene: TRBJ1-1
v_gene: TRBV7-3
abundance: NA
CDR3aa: CASSPDLTTDLGAFF
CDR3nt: TGTGCCAGCAGCCCAGACCTTACGACAGACCTGGGAGCTTTCTTT

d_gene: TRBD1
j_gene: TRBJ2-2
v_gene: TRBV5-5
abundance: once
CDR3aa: CASSPPDRVNTGELFF
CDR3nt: TGTGCCAGCAGTCCTCCTGACAGGGTCAACACCGGGGAGCTGTTTTTT

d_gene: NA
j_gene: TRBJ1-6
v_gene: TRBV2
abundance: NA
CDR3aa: CASSLLRGDNSPLHF
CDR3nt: TGTGCCAGCAGCCTGCTACGGGGGGATAATTCACCCCTCCACTTT

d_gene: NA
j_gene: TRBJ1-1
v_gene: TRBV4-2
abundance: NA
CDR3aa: CASSQVGGPNTEAFF
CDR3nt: TGTGCCAGCAGCCAAGTGGGGGGCCCGAACACTGAAGCTTTCTTT

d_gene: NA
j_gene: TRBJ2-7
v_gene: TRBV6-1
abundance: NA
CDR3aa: CASSEDQAGSYEQYF
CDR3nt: TGTGCCAGCAGTGAAGACCAAGCTGGGTCTTACGAGCAGTACTTC

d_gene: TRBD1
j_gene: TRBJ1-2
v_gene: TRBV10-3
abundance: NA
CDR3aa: CAISETGQGTYGYTF
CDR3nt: TGTGCCATCAGTGAAACGGGACAGGGGACCTATGGCTACACCTTC

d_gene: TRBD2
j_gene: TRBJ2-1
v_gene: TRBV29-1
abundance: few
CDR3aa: CSVETSGGGEQFF
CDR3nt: TGCAGCGTTGAGACTAGCGGGGGCGGAGAGCAGTTCTTC

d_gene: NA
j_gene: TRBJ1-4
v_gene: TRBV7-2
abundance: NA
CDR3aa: CASSSRGWGLNEKLFF
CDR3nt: TGTGCCAGCAGCTCCAGGGGTTGGGGGCTTAATGAAAAACTGTTTTTT

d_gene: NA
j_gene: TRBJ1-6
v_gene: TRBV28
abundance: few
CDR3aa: CASSFAGNFASSPLHF
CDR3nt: TGTGCCAGCAGTTTCGCAGGGAATTTTGCGAGTTCACCCCTCCACTTT

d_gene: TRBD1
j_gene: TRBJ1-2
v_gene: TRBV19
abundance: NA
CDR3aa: CASINRGGGYGYTF
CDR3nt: TGTGCCAGTATTAACAGGGGTGGTGGCTATGGCTACACCTTC

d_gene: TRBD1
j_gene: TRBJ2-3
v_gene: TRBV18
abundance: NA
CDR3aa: CASSPPGQGSGDTQYF
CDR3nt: TGTGCCAGCTCACCACCGGGACAGGGGAGCGGAGATACGCAGTATTTT

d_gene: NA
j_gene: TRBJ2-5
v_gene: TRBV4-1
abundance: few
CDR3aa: CASSQFESGETQYF
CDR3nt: TGCGCCAGCAGCCAGTTCGAGTCAGGAGAGACCCAGTACTTC

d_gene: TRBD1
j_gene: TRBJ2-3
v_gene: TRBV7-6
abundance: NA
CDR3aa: CASSDPTGFTDTQYF
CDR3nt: TGTGCCAGCAGCGACCCGACAGGGTTCACAGATACGCAGTATTTT

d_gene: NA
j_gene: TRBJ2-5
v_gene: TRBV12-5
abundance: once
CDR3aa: CASGLEVVETQYF
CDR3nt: TGTGCTAGTGGTTTGGAGGTTGTTGAGACCCAGTACTTC

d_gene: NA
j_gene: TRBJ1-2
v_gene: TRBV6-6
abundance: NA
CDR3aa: CASISGGPFYGYTF
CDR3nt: TGTGCCAGCATCTCAGGAGGCCCTTTCTATGGCTACACCTTC

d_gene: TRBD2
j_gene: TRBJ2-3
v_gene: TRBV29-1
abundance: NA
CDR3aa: CSGAGGSQSTDTQYF
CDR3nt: TGCAGCGGAGCGGGGGGGTCACAGTCGACAGATACGCAGTATTTT

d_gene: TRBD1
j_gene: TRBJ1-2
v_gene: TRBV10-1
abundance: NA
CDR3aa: CASSKGQGLGGYTF
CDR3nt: TGCGCCAGCAGCAAAGGACAGGGTTTGGGAGGCTACACCTTC

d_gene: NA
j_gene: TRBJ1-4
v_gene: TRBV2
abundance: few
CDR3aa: CASSIRGTNEKLFF
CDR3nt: TGTGCCAGCAGCATCAGGGGAACTAATGAAAAACTGTTTTTT

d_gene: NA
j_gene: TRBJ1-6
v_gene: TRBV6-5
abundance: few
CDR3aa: CASSYLGEPLHF
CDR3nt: TGTGCCAGCAGTTACCTGGGGGAACCCCTCCACTTT

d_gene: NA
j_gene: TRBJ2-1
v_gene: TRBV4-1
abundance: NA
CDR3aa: CASSHTGNEQFF
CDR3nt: TGCGCCAGCAGCCATACTGGCAATGAGCAGTTCTTC

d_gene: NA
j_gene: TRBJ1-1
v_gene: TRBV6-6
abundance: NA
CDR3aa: CASSYGPNTEAFF
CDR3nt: TGTGCCAGCAGTTACGGGCCAAACACTGAAGCTTTCTTT

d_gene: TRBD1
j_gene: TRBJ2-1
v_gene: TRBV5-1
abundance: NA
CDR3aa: CASSQRQGEGEQFF
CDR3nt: TGCGCCAGCAGCCAACGACAGGGAGAGGGCGAGCAGTTCTTC

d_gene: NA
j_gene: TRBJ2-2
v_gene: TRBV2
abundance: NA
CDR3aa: CASTRVSPNTGELFF
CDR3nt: TGTGCCAGCACGAGGGTTTCCCCTAACACCGGGGAGCTGTTTTTT

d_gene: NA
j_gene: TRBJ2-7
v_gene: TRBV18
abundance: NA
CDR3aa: CASSPPNTYEQYF
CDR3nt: TGTGCCAGCTCACCACCGAATACCTACGAGCAGTACTTC

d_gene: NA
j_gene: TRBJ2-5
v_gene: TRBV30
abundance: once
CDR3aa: CAWSDGLEQYF
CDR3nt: TGTGCCTGGAGTGACGGATTGGAGCAGTACTTC

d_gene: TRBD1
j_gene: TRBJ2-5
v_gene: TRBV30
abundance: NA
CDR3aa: CAWKWSGGGLGQYF
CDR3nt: TGTGCCTGGAAATGGTCAGGGGGCGGGTTGGGGCAGTACTTC

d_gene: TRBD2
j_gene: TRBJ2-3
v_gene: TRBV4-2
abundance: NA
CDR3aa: CASSSRGDGTDTQYF
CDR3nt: TGTGCCAGCAGCTCGCGGGGGGACGGCACAGATACGCAGTATTTT

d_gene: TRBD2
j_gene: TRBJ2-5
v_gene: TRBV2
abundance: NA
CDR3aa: CASSGTSGGVRQETQYF
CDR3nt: TGTGCCAGCAGTGGAACTAGCGGGGGTGTAAGACAAGAGACCCAGTACTTC

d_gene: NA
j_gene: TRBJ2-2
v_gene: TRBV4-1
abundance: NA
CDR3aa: CASSQVPPEVAGELFF
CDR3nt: TGCGCCAGCAGCCAAGTGCCGCCCGAGGTGGCCGGGGAGCTGTTTTTT

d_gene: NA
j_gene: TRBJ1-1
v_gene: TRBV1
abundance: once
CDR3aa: CTSSQDLGNTEAFF
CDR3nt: TGCACCAGCAGCCAAGATCTGGGGAACACTGAAGCTTTCTTT

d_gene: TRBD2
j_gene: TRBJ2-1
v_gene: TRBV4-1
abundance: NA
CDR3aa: CASSQVPAGGTDEQFF
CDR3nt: TGCGCCAGCAGCCAAGTTCCAGCGGGGGGCACCGATGAGCAGTTCTTC